This T cell receptor beta chain was recovered during a study of blood T cell repertoires in COVID-19. Study as a whole: The United States, Italy and Spain were the sources of the acute and convalescent COVID-19 samples.

CDR1 and CDR2 (germline): SGHRS, YFSETQ. The CDR3 sequence is 16 residues long. Trimming cost V 3 bases and J 6 bases, with 18 bases left between them. Participant ages covered about 18 to 90 years across 24 US areas. Only in-frame clones appear in the TCRdb table, and some are missing; sequencing was by immunoSEQ multiplex PCR. The sample has about 280,000 clones; almost 90% are singletons. Specimen: PBMCs or T cells enriched from blood (not recorded which). This chain joins TRBV5-1 and TRBJ1-4; no clear D. This clonotype was sampled from a woman between 18 and 29 years old with acute COVID-19. CDR3 protein: CASSWGVDTGHEKLFF. CDR3 nucleotides: TGCGCCAGCAGCTGGGGAGTGGATACCGGCCATGAAAAACTGTTTTTT.